This TCR beta chain is drawn from a study of tumor and adjacent non-tumor tissue in lung cancer. Study-level information: On average, productive TCRbeta reads reached a few million per sample.

This sample's RNA came from whole unsorted tissue. This non-tumor lung sample came from over 3 cm beyond the tumor edge. Of note for this clonotype: An end of the junction does not agree with germline; a read error may underlie this.

The library came from three nested PCR rounds adapted from ARM-PCR protocols. MiXCR, applied by TCRdb to the multiplex PCR reads, yields one record per CDR3 protein. The sample shows about 75,000 distinct CDR3 sequences, under 70% of them seen only once. Germline V CDR1 and CDR2: DFQATT, SNEGSKA (reference sequence). CDR3 size: 17 residues. This chain connects TRBV20-1 to TRBJ2-1, with TRBD2 matching 10 bases. The clonotype comes from a woman aged 45-65 years with non-small cell lung cancer. Sequencing was carried out using distant non-tumor lung tissue. The CDR3 DNA reads as TGCAATGCTAGATTACCCCCAGCGGGAGGGGGTCAGAATGAGCAGTTCTTC. Encoded protein: CNARLPPAGGGQNEQFF.